What follows describes a single TCR beta chain. The antigen is not known. The data were taken from a study of cytomegalovirus exposure and HLA in healthy donors. Points from the study as a whole: Cytomegalovirus status was reportedly diagnosed by the classifier with high sensitivity and specificity.

The CDR3 covers 15 residues. The V and J ends lost 0 bases and 2 bases, in that order; junction bases with no gene match: 1. The germline CDR1 and CDR2 sequences are SEHNR and FQNEAQ (reference sequence). Data came from immunoSEQ multiplex PCR; TCRdb stores just in-frame clones and leaves some out. In the table there are some 98,000 clones, about 90% of which are singletons. It was the approximately 130-subject validation cohort, separate from the approximately 690-subject first cohort, to which the donors belonged. The clonotype comes from a man aged 18 to 30 in good health and CMV-seropositive. The sequenced sample was PBMCs. This sequence joins TRBV7-9 and TRBJ2-7; 10 bases line up with TRBD1. CDR3 bases: TGTGCCAGCAGCTTAGCGGGACAGGGGACCTACGAGCAGTACTTC. Its protein is CASSLAGQGTYEQYF.